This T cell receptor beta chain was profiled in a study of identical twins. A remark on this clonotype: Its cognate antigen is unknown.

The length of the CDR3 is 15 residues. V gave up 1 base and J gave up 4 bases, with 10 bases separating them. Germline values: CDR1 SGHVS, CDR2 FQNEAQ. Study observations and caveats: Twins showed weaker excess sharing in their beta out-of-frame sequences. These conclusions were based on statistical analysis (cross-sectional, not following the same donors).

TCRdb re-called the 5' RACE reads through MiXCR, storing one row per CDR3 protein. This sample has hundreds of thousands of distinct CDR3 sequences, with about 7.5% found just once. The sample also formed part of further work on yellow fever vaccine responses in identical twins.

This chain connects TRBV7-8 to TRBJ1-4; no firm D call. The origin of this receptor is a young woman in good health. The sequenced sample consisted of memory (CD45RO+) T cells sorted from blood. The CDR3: CASSLERVDNEKLFF. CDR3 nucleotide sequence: TGTGCCAGCAGCTTAGAACGGGTGGATAATGAAAAACTGTTTTTT.